This T cell receptor beta chain originates from a study of blood T cell repertoires in COVID-19. Study background: Specimens from acute and convalescent COVID-19 originated in the United States, Italy and Spain.

Authors' processing steps: Reference gene primer amplification gave nucleated cell count estimates. Some clones are missing from TCRdb's copy, which holds only in-frame ones; the method was immunoSEQ multiplex PCR. From that table come the V and J calls and clone size; the DNA was used to work out D and trimming. The table lists some 94,000 clones, less than 75% of them singletons. This CDR3 is built from 11 residues. Losses at the gene ends were 8 bases for V and 8 bases for J; bases not matched to a gene: 8. Germline CDR1 SQVTM, CDR2 ANQGSEA. This receptor was taken from a woman aged 60 to 75 in a cohort sampled during active or convalescent COVID-19. The sequencing sample was made of peripheral blood. The chain combines TRBV29-1 with TRBJ1-1; 7 bases are a match to TRBD1. The CDR3 loop is CSTRYRGEAFF. The DNA for the CDR3 is TGCAGCACCCGATACAGGGGCGAAGCTTTCTTT.